This entry lists 27 T cell receptor beta chains sequenced from one sample in a study of CD8 T cells in ankylosing spondylitis (dated by TCRdb to about 2017). The library came from 5' RACE. TCRdb lists the instrument as Illumina HiSeq 2500. Through fastp at Q25 and MiXCR, TCRdb rebuilt clones from the public reads, retaining in-frame beta chains. Here each entry gathers all rows of one CDR3 protein and keeps the most common genes and DNA. For this sample the table gives approximately 540,000 distinct CDR3 sequences, of which 12% were detected only once. The ten top clones hold approximately 6.3% of the sample. Overall study results and their limits: Blood from ankylosing spondylitis patients appeared to be characterized by a TCR beta motif composed of eight highly homologous amino acid variants.

No antigen has been assigned to these receptors. The sample consisted of blood, either unsorted or a sorted T cell fraction (not recorded which). These receptors were collected from a male donor with ankylosing spondylitis.

This clonotype was seen only a few times. This chain links TRBV20-1 with TRBJ2-1, with D possibly matching TRBD2 (5 bases). V gave up 1 base and J gave up 0 bases, with 19 bases separating them. The CDR3 has 18 residues. The germline V gene encodes CDR1 DFQATT and CDR2 SNEGSKA (reference sequence). The CDR3: CSARVPSGSGSSYNEQFF. The CDR3 nucleotides read TGCAGTGCTAGAGTCCCTTCTGGGTCTGGGAGCTCCTACAATGAGCAGTTCTTC.

There are a few counts of this clonotype. This rearrangement joins TRBV20-1 to TRBJ2-1, with unresolved D. CDR1 and CDR2 (germline): DFQATT, SNEGSKA (reference sequence). Trimming took off 0 bases at V and 2 bases at J, with 11 bases between the two ends. This CDR3 comprises 15 residues. The CDR3 nucleotides read TGCAGTGCTAGAGATCCACCCGGCCCCTACAATGAGCAGTTCTTC. Amino acid sequence: CSARDPPGPYNEQFF.

The CDR3 DNA reads as TGTGCCAGCAGTGTGGACAGGGTTAACACCGGGGAGCTGTTTTTT. Translation: CASSVDRVNTGELFF. This rearrangement joins TRBV2 to TRBJ2-2; 8 bases align to TRBD1. Per the germline V gene, CDR1 is SNHLY and CDR2 is FYNNEI. With 4 bases clipped from V and 2 bases from J, the junction kept 3 bases outside the gene matches. CDR3 length: 15 residues.

The chain couples TRBV5-8 to TRBJ2-1; 7 bases align to TRBD2. The germline V gene has CDR1 SGHTS and CDR2 YDEGEE. V shed 4 bases, J shed 9 bases, and the junction held 4 bases outside the gene matches. This CDR3 is 12 amino acids long. Here the CDR3 DNA reads TGTGCCAGCAGCGTAGAGCGGGGTGAGCAGTTCTTC. It encodes CASSVERGEQFF.

This clonotype came up a few times. The rearrangement joins TRBV20-1 to TRBJ2-5; D might be TRBD2 (6 bases). Germline values: CDR1 DFQATT, CDR2 SNEGSKA (reference sequence). Deletions cut 3 bases from V and 0 bases from J, with 11 bases between. The CDR3 is made up of 14 amino acids. CDR3 loop: CSASPLADQETQYF. CDR3 DNA sequence: TGCAGTGCTAGCCCCTTAGCGGACCAAGAGACCCAGTACTTC.

J is TRBJ2-5 and V is TRBV7-7, with TRBD1 as a possible D gene (6 bases). The V gene lost 5 bases and the J gene lost 2 bases, with 15 bases spanning the gap. CDR3 size: 15 residues. Germline CDR1 SSHAT, CDR2 FNYEAQ (reference sequence). In DNA form, the CDR3 reads TGTGCCAGCAGCCCCCTCGGGACATTTCAAGAGACCCAGTACTTC. Amino acids: CASSPLGTFQETQYF. The entire variable domain, with the rest obtained from reference TRBV7-7 and TRBJ2-5, is as follows: GAGVSQSPRYKVTKRGQDVTLRCDPISSHATLYWYQQALGQGPEFLTYFNYEAQPDKSGLPSDRFSAERPEGSISTLTIQRTEQRDSAMYRCASSPLGTFQETQYFGPGTRLLVL.

The table lists this clonotype with a few counts. The V call is TRBV7-2, the J call TRBJ2-1, with 11 bases matching TRBD2. The J segment lost 10 bases and the V segment lost 4 bases, leaving 9 bases of the junction unmatched. CDR3 size: 15 residues. CDR1 is SGHTA and CDR2 is FQGNSA in the germline V gene. The CDR3 bases are TGTGCCAGCAGCTCACTAAGTAGCGGGAGGGGAGAGCAGTTCTTC. Amino acids: CASSSLSSGRGEQFF.

This clonotype was counted between two and nine times. This sequence joins TRBV7-2 and TRBJ2-1, with D perhaps matching TRBD2 (6 bases). From germline, CDR1 is SGHTA and CDR2 FQGNSA. Trimming took 7 bases from V and 8 from J, leaving 15 bases between them. The CDR3 contains 13 residues. The CDR3 loop is CASKPQPGDEQFF. The DNA for the CDR3 is TGTGCCAGCAAACCCCAACCGGGAGATGAGCAGTTCTTC.

V usage is TRBV20-1 and J usage is TRBJ1-2, with no clear D. Germline loops: CDR1 DFQATT, CDR2 SNEGSKA (reference sequence). V lost 3 bases, J lost 4 bases, and 9 bases lay in between. The CDR3 is 12 amino acids. The CDR3 sequence is CSASKGVYGYTF. Written as DNA, the CDR3 is TGCAGTGCTAGTAAAGGAGTCTATGGCTACACCTTC.

The V and J genes are TRBV7-2 and TRBJ2-1; D unresolved. Trimming left V 5 bases short and J 7 bases short, with 12 bases between. The CDR3 consists of 13 residues. Germline loops: CDR1 SGHTA, CDR2 FQGNSA. In DNA, the CDR3 is TGTGCCAGCAGCGGTGCTCGCGGAAATGAGCAGTTCTTC. Translating it yields CASSGARGNEQFF.

This clonotype was detected ten times or more. The chain joins TRBV5-1 to TRBJ2-1; the D gene is possibly TRBD1 (5 bases). V lost 0 bases to trimming and J lost 2 bases, with 9 bases between them. From germline, CDR1 is SGHRS and CDR2 YFSETQ. The CDR3 extends over 15 amino acids. The CDR3 coding sequence is TGCGCCAGCAGCTTGGGGGGCTCAACCTACAATGAGCAGTTCTTC. Translating it yields CASSLGGSTYNEQFF.

This clonotype was counted at least ten times. The chain uses TRBV6-1 and TRBJ1-2, with D possibly being TRBD1 (5 bases). The CDR3 runs 12 residues. Germline V lookup: CDR1 MNHNS, CDR2 SASEGT. V was shortened by 6 bases and J by 8 bases, with 13 bases between the two germline ends. The CDR3 reads CASSDSVWGYTF. CDR3 nucleotide sequence: TGTGCCAGCAGCGACAGCGTCTGGGGCTACACCTTC.

The chain has TRBV11-3 and TRBJ2-1; 13 bases line up with TRBD2. With V trimmed by 4 bases and J by 9 bases, 6 bases remained unmatched. The CDR3 contains 15 residues. Germline-derived CDR1 and CDR2 are SGHNT and YENEEA. The CDR3 loop is CASSSGLAGKIEQFF. For the CDR3, the DNA is TGTGCCAGCAGCTCGGGACTAGCGGGAAAAATTGAGCAGTTCTTC.

This clonotype was picked up a small number of times. This chain links TRBV18 with TRBJ2-1; D perhaps matches TRBD1 (7 bases). V was trimmed by 5 bases and J by 7 bases, leaving 12 bases between them. This CDR3 spans 13 amino acids. Germline V CDR1 and CDR2: KGHSH, LQKENI. The CDR3 here is CASSAGQINEQFF. In DNA form, the CDR3 reads TGTGCCAGCTCAGCGGGACAGATAAATGAGCAGTTCTTC.

Many counts were recorded for this clonotype. The rearrangement links TRBV12-3 or TRBV12-4 to TRBJ2-1; D is unresolved. The CDR3 length is 11 residues. V was pared by 3 bases and J by 7 bases, with 4 bases between. The CDR3 region is CASSFKNEQFF. CDR3 DNA sequence: TGTGCCAGCAGTTTTAAGAATGAGCAGTTCTTC.

V is TRBV9 and J is TRBJ2-1, with TRBD2 matching over 14 bases. Germline-derived CDR1 and CDR2 are SGDLS and YYNGEE. CDR3 length equals 18 residues. V dropped 4 bases and J dropped 6; count of bases not matched to a gene: 12. CDR3 sequence (DNA): TGTGCCAGCAGCTCCGGACTAGCGGGAGGTCCTTGGGGCAATGAGCAGTTCTTC. This sequence encodes CASSSGLAGGPWGNEQFF.

The J gene is TRBJ2-1, the V gene TRBV7-2; 7 nucleotides line up with TRBD2. Germline loops: CDR1 SGHTA, CDR2 FQGNSA. The CDR3 runs to 15 residues. Losses at the gene ends were 2 bases for V and 3 bases for J; bases not matched to a gene: 4. The CDR3 region is CASSLTASGYNEQFF. CDR3 bases: TGTGCCAGCAGCTTAACGGCTAGCGGCTACAATGAGCAGTTCTTC.

This clonotype was picked up many times. The chain is built from TRBV7-9 and TRBJ2-1; 8 nucleotides agree with TRBD2. CDR3 length: 14 residues. The V and J ends lost 4 bases and 9 bases, in that order; junction bases with no gene match: 8. Per germline, CDR1 SEHNR and CDR2 FQNEAQ (reference sequence). The CDR3 DNA sequence: TGTGCCAGCAGCTCGACGGGGGGGAGGAGTGAGCAGTTCTTC. As protein: CASSSTGGRSEQFF.

This rearrangement joins TRBV24-1 to TRBJ2-3; TRBD2 matches 9 bases. CDR1 KGHDR and CDR2 SFDVKD come from the germline V gene. The CDR3 is made up of 15 amino acids. Trimming at V came to 1 base and at J to 7 bases, leaving 5 bases not matched to a gene. CDR3 bases: TGTGCCACCAGTGATTTCAGGCGGGAGGGGAATACGCAGTATTTT. It yields the protein CATSDFRREGNTQYF.

The chain has TRBV6-5 and TRBJ2-1, with 8 bases aligning to TRBD1. Looked up from germline, CDR1 is MNHEY and CDR2 is SVGAGI. V trimming: 2 bases; J trimming: 10 bases; junction bases outside the gene matches: 16. This CDR3 is built from 17 residues. DNA for the CDR3: TGTGCCAGCAGTTACAAGGCAGGGGGCGCCGACCCGGGGGAGCAGTTCTTC. This translates into CASSYKAGGADPGEQFF.

The chain has TRBV15 and TRBJ2-3; the D gene could be TRBD1 or TRBD2 (6 bases each). The CDR3 totals 15 residues. The germline CDR1 and CDR2 sequences are LNHNV and YYDKDF (reference sequence). V lost 0 bases to trimming and J lost 5 bases, with 12 bases between them. CDR3 in amino acids: CATSRDGGGIDTQYF. The CDR3, as DNA: TGTGCCACCAGCAGAGACGGAGGGGGGATAGATACGCAGTATTTT.

This clonotype has more than one count but fewer than ten. The chain links TRBV4-1 to TRBJ1-2; D remains ambiguous. Germline loops: CDR1 MGHRA, CDR2 YSYEKL. This CDR3 comprises 15 residues. V dropped 1 base and J dropped 5 bases, with 14 bases sitting between them. The DNA for the CDR3 is TGCGCCAGCAGCCAAGTGCCGGGTTCATTTTATGGCTACACCTTC. It is translated as CASSQVPGSFYGYTF.

This clonotype was detected only a few times. The CDR3 DNA follows: TGTGCCAGCAGGTTCGGACTAGCGGGCCGGGCTGACGAGCAGTACTTC. As protein: CASRFGLAGRADEQYF. The chain couples TRBV2 to TRBJ2-7; the match to TRBD2 covers 11 bases. This CDR3 comprises 16 residues. The ends lost 6 bases at V and 5 bases at J; junction bases unmatched: 12. Germline V CDR1 and CDR2: SNHLY, FYNNEI.

Remarks on this clonotype: At one end, the junction sequence differs from germline, possibly due to a read error. This chain joins TRBV27 and TRBJ2-1; 8 bases fit TRBD2. Germline-derived CDR1 and CDR2 are MNHEY and SMNVEV (reference sequence). This CDR3 has 12 amino acids. The CDR3 DNA reads TGTGCCAGCAGTTCGCCGGGACTAGTCGGCATCTTC. Its protein is CASSSPGLVGIF.

CDR3 coding DNA: TGCAGTGCTAGAGATCCACGTCTTGGGGAGAACGGTGAAAAACTGTTTTTT. Translation gives CSARDPRLGENGEKLFF. This chain links TRBV20-1 with TRBJ1-4, with no clear D. With 0 bases removed from V and 7 bases from J, the gap between germline ends came to 21 bases. Germline loops: CDR1 DFQATT, CDR2 SNEGSKA (reference sequence). This CDR3 comprises 17 residues.

V and J are TRBV7-8 and TRBJ2-1; possibly TRBD1 or TRBD2 for D (5 bases each). CDR3 length equals 13 residues. V lost 5 bases, J lost 6 bases, and 11 bases lay in between. Germline V CDR1 and CDR2: SGHVS, FQNEAQ. CDR3 sequence (DNA): TGTGCCAGCAGCCAGGGACGGGGCAATGAGCAGTTCTTC. Its translation is CASSQGRGNEQFF.

A few counts support this clonotype. The rearrangement links TRBV7-2 to TRBJ2-2, with 14 positions matching TRBD2. The CDR3 covers 16 residues. Germline lookup yields CDR1 SGHTA and CDR2 FQGNSA. After removal of 5 bases from V and 8 bases from J, the junction contained 7 bases not matched to a gene. CDR3 bases: TGTGCCAGCAGCCCGCCGGGACTAGCGGGAGTGGGGGAGCTGTTTTTT. This encodes CASSPPGLAGVGELFF.